This T cell receptor (beta chain) was recovered during a study of T cells after yellow fever vaccination. This clonotype has a count of ten or more. Its antigen remains unidentified. TCR cDNA was made by 5'RACE template switching, adding a universal primer site and UMIs. TCRdb fed the 5' RACE reads into MiXCR, producing one record per CDR3 protein. The data show around 100,000 distinct CDR3 sequences, roughly 8.9% seen once. Broader study findings: Few clonotypes appeared in both CD4 and CD8 compartments. Any FACS-sorted repertoire could hold abundant clonotypes that contaminate it from the bulk population. A large majority of primary-vaccination clones showed up again after the booster (96% CD4, around 90% CD8).

CDR1 and CDR2 (germline): LGHDT, YNNKEL (reference sequence). The ends were cut back, 0 bases at V and 6 bases at J, with 7 bases in the middle. The length of the CDR3 is 13 residues. The gene calls are TRBV3-1 and TRBJ2-3; D not resolved. The specimen was CD8+ T cells sorted from PBMCs, collected 45 days after the yellow fever booster vaccination. This TCR derives from a man younger than 40 who received the YFV17D yellow fever vaccine. The CDR3 reads CASSQESSDTQYF. In nucleotides, the CDR3 is TGTGCCAGCAGCCAAGAAAGTTCCGATACGCAGTATTTT.